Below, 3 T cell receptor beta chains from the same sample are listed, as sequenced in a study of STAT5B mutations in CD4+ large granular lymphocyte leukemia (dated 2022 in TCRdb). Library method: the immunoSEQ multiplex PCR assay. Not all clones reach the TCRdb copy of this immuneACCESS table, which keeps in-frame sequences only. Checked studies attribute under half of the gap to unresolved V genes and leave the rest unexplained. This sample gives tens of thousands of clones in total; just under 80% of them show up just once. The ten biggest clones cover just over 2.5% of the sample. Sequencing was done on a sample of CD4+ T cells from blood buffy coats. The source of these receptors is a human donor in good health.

The CDR3 sequence is CASSIRQGEDTEAFF. In DNA form, the CDR3 reads TGTGCCAGCAGCATCCGACAGGGTGAGGACACTGAAGCTTTCTTT. The rearrangement joins TRBV7-2 to TRBJ1-1, with 7 bases identical to TRBD1. The ends lost 5 bases at V and 3 bases at J; junction bases unmatched: 9. The CDR3 has 15 residues. The germline V gene encodes CDR1 SGHTA and CDR2 FQGNSA.

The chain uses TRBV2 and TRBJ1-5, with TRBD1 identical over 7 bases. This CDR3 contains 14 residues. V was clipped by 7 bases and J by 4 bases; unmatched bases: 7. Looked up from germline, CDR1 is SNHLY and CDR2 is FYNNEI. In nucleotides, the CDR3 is TGTGCCAGCAAGGGACAGAACAGTAATCAGCCCCAGCATTTT. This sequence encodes CASKGQNSNQPQHF.

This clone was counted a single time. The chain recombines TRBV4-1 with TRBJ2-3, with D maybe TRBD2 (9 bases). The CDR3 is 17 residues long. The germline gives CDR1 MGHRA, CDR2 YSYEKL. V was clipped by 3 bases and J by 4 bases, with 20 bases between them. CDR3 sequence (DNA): TGCGCCAGCAGCCACATGCAGGGGGCGGGGGGGCCAGATACGCAGTATTTT. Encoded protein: CASSHMQGAGGPDTQYF.